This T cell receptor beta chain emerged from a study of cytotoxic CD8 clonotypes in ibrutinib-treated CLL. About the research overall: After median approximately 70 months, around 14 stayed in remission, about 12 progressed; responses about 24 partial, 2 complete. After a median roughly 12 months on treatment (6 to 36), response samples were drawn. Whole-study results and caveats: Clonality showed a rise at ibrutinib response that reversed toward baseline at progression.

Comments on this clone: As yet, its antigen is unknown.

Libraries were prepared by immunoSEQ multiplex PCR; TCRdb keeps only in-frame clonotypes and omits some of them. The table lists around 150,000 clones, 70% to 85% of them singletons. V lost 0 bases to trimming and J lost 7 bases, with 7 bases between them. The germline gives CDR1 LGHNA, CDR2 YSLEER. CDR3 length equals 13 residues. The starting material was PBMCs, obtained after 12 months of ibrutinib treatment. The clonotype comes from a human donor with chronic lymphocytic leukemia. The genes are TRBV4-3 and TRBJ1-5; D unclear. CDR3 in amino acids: CASSQEFGQPQHF. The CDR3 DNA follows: TGCGCCAGCAGCCAAGAATTCGGACAGCCCCAGCATTTT.